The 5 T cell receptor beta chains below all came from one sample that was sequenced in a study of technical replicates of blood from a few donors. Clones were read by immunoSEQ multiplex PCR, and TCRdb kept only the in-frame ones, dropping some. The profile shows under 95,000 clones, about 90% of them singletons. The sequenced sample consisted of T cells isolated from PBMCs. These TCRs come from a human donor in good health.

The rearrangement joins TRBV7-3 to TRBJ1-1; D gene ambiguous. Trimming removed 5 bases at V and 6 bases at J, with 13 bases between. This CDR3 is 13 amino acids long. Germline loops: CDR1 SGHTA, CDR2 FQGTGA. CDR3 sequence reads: CASSPTIRAEAFF. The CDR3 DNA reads TGTGCCAGCAGCCCGACAATCAGAGCTGAAGCTTTCTTT.

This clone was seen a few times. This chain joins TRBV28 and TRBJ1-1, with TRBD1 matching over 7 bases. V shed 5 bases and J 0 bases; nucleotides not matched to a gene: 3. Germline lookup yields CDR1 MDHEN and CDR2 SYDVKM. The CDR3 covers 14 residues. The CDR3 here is CASSPQGVNTEAFF. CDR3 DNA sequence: TGTGCCAGCAGTCCGCAGGGGGTGAACACTGAAGCTTTCTTT.

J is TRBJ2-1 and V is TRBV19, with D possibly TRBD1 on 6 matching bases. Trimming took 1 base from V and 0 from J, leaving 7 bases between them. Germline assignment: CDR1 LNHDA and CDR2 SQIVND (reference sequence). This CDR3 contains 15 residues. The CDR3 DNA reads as TGTGCCAGTAGTATAGGGACAGCCTCCTACAATGAGCAGTTCTTC. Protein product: CASSIGTASYNEQFF.

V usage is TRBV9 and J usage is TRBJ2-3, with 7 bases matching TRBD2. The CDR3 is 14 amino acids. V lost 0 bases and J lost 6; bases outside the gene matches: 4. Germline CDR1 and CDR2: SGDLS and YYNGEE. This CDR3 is CASSVEGGVDTQYF. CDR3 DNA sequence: TGTGCCAGCAGCGTAGAGGGAGGGGTGGATACGCAGTATTTT.

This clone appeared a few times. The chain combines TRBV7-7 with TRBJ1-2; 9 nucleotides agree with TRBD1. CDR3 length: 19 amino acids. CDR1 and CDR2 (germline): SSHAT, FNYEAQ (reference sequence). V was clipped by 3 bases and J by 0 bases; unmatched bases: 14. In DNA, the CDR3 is TGTGCCAGCAGCTTGGCTGGACAGGGGTCGGATTCAGCTAACTATGGCTACACCTTC. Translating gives CASSLAGQGSDSANYGYTF.